The rows below give T cell receptor beta chains drawn from one sample of a study of blood T cell repertoires in COVID-19. Profiled with immunoSEQ multiplex PCR; TCRdb holds only in-frame clones, not every one. The sample includes 20,000 to 30,000 clones, roughly 87% of them seen just once. The sample taken for sequencing was peripheral blood. These receptor sequences come from a human donor in a cohort sampled during active COVID-19. Each CDR3 is given with its conserved first and last residue. The D gene is left open where the match is weak. Size tells how often a clone was seen (once, few, many) or the class of an expanded clone, and some rows leave it out.

size: once; J: TRBJ2-1; V: TRBV3-1/TRBV3-2; D: -; DNA: TGTGCCAGCAGCTTATTGGGGGGACGTGAGCAGTTCTTC; CDR3: CASSLLGGREQFF
size: -; J: TRBJ2-2; V: TRBV29-1; D: TRBD1; DNA: TGCAGCGTTGAAAAACAGGGGGCGCAGACCGGGGAGCTGTTTTTT; CDR3: CSVEKQGAQTGELFF
size: -; J: TRBJ2-5; V: TRBV19; D: TRBD2; DNA: TGTGCCAGCAGCGGGGATAAAGACTCACTCGTAGAGACCCAGTACTTC; CDR3: CASSGDKDSLVETQYF
size: -; J: TRBJ2-1; V: TRBV10-3; D: -; DNA: TGTGCCATCAGTGAGTCGATGACACAGAGCTCCTACAATGAGCAGTTCTTC; CDR3: CAISESMTQSSYNEQFF
size: -; J: TRBJ2-2; V: TRBV7-8; D: TRBD2; DNA: TGTGCCAGCAGCTTGGAGCGGGGCTCGTATCTGTTTTTT; CDR3: CASSLERGSYLFF
size: -; J: TRBJ1-2; V: TRBV27; D: TRBD1; DNA: TGTGCCAGCAGTTTAAGGGCAGGGGGCGCGGGGTATGGCTACACCTTC; CDR3: CASSLRAGGAGYGYTF
size: -; J: TRBJ2-7; V: TRBV27; D: TRBD2; DNA: TGTGCCAGCAGTTTCCTAGCGGGAGAAGGCTACGAGCAGTACTTC; CDR3: CASSFLAGEGYEQYF
size: -; J: TRBJ2-5; V: TRBV5-1; D: -; DNA: TGCGCCAGCAGCTTGGAGAGGGTTCAAGAGACCCAGTACTTC; CDR3: CASSLERVQETQYF
size: -; J: TRBJ2-2; V: TRBV7-3; D: -; DNA: TGTGCCAGCAGCTCTCGAGAACACCGGGGAGCTGTTTTT; CDR3: CASSSREHRGAVF
size: -; J: TRBJ2-7; V: TRBV28; D: -; DNA: TGTGCCAGCAGTTTTCTCAGCTACGAGCAGTACTTC; CDR3: CASSFLSYEQYF
size: -; J: TRBJ2-7; V: TRBV19; D: TRBD1; DNA: TGTGCCAGTAGCCGGGACAGGGGTTACGAGCAGTACTTC; CDR3: CASSRDRGYEQYF
size: -; J: TRBJ1-3; V: TRBV13; D: -; DNA: TGTGCCAGTCTGGCTCGGGGGGTCGGAAACACCATATATTTT; CDR3: CASLARGVGNTIYF
size: -; J: TRBJ2-7; V: TRBV18; D: TRBD1; DNA: TGTGCCAGCTCAGCGGGACAGGGATACGAGCAGTACTTC; CDR3: CASSAGQGYEQYF
size: -; J: TRBJ1-2; V: TRBV10-3; D: -; DNA: TGTGCCATCACCCCTGACAAGTTAAACTATGGCTACACCTTC; CDR3: CAITPDKLNYGYTF
size: -; J: TRBJ1-2; V: TRBV7-2; D: TRBD1; DNA: TGTGCCAGCAGCCCTCGCCGGGACAGCGGAGGCTACACCTTC; CDR3: CASSPRRDSGGYTF
size: -; J: TRBJ2-7; V: TRBV28; D: TRBD2; DNA: TGTGCCAGCGTCAGGACTAGCGGTTCCTACGAGCAGTACTTC; CDR3: CASVRTSGSYEQYF
size: -; J: TRBJ2-5; V: TRBV7-3; D: -; DNA: TGTGCCAGCAGCTCATCCACAGGAATCCAGTACTTC; CDR3: CASSSSTGIQYF
size: hyperexpanded; J: TRBJ2-7; V: TRBV28; D: TRBD1; DNA: TGTGCCAGCAGTCCCGGGACAGGGGGCTTCTACGAGCAGTACTTC; CDR3: CASSPGTGGFYEQYF
size: -; J: TRBJ2-7; V: TRBV5-6; D: TRBD1; DNA: TGTGCCAGCAGTTTGACCGGGACAGGGGACGAGCAGTACTTC; CDR3: CASSLTGTGDEQYF
size: -; J: TRBJ1-5; V: TRBV28; D: -; DNA: TGTGCCAGCAGTTTCGGGAGACAGCCCCAGCATTTT; CDR3: CASSFGRQPQHF
size: -; J: TRBJ2-5; V: TRBV6-6; D: TRBD1; DNA: TGTGCCAGCAGTAACAGACAGGGTACGGGGGAGACCCAGTACTTC; CDR3: CASSNRQGTGETQYF
size: once; J: TRBJ1-2; V: TRBV28; D: -; DNA: TGTGCCAGCAGTATAGCCACGAATGATGGCTACACCTTC; CDR3: CASSIATNDGYTF
size: -; J: TRBJ2-1; V: TRBV28; D: -; DNA: TGTGCCAGCAGGGCGGACTCCAGGAGCTCCTACAATGAGCAGTTCTTC; CDR3: CASRADSRSSYNEQFF
size: -; J: TRBJ2-3; V: TRBV5-5; D: TRBD2; DNA: TGTGCCAGCAGCTTAGAGGGACTAGCTCATACGCAGTATTTT; CDR3: CASSLEGLAHTQYF
size: -; J: TRBJ1-1; V: TRBV18; D: -; DNA: TGTGCCAGCTCACCACCAGGGGCAAGCACTGAAGCTTTCTTT; CDR3: CASSPPGASTEAFF
size: -; J: TRBJ2-1; V: TRBV6-5; D: TRBD2; DNA: TGTGCCAGCACCCCCGGGACTAGCCTTGTTCGGTTCTTC; CDR3: CASTPGTSLVRFF
size: -; J: TRBJ1-2; V: TRBV6-6; D: -; DNA: TGTGCCAGCAGCGACGCAAAGAGCGGGGCAGGGTGGGTTTTGTACTATGGCTACACCTTC; CDR3: CASSDAKSGAGWVLYYGYTF
size: few; J: TRBJ1-2; V: TRBV7-9; D: -; DNA: TGTGCCAGCAGCTTAGCTACAGGAGCTAACTATGGCTACACCTTC; CDR3: CASSLATGANYGYTF
size: -; J: TRBJ1-1; V: TRBV7-2; D: -; DNA: TGTGCCAGCAGCCCTAACTTGGTAGTTTCGAACACTGAAGCTTTCTTT; CDR3: CASSPNLVVSNTEAFF
size: -; J: TRBJ2-1; V: TRBV6-5; D: TRBD2; DNA: TGTGCCAGCAGTTCACTAACTAGCGGGGGGGCCGATGAGCAGTTCTTC; CDR3: CASSSLTSGGADEQFF
size: -; J: TRBJ1-6; V: TRBV11-2; D: TRBD1; DNA: TGTGCCAGCAGCTTGGACAGGGTTAATTCACCCCTCCACTTT; CDR3: CASSLDRVNSPLHF
size: once; J: TRBJ1-1; V: TRBV2; D: -; DNA: TGTGCCAGCAGAGTGCAGGCGAACACTGAAGCTTTCTTT; CDR3: CASRVQANTEAFF
size: -; J: TRBJ1-3; V: TRBV9; D: -; DNA: TGTGCCAGCAGCGTAGGTCAGGGTTCTGGAAACACCATATATTTT; CDR3: CASSVGQGSGNTIYF
size: few; J: TRBJ2-7; V: TRBV7-2; D: TRBD2; DNA: TGTGCCAGCAGCCCTACAGCGGGGGTGGGTTACGAGCAGTACTTC; CDR3: CASSPTAGVGYEQYF
size: -; J: TRBJ1-4; V: TRBV7-9; D: -; DNA: TGTGCCAGCAGCCCCGAAGGGGTCGCAACTAATGAAAAACTGTTTTTT; CDR3: CASSPEGVATNEKLFF
size: -; J: TRBJ1-1; V: TRBV5-1; D: -; DNA: TGCGCCAGCAGCTTGTTGACAAGCAACACTGAAGCTTTCTTT; CDR3: CASSLLTSNTEAFF
size: once; J: TRBJ2-7; V: TRBV13; D: TRBD1; DNA: TGTGCCAGCAGCGCCGGAACCCGGACAGGCTTTAACGACGAGCAGTACTTC; CDR3: CASSAGTRTGFNDEQYF
size: -; J: TRBJ2-1; V: TRBV10-1; D: TRBD2; DNA: TGCGCCAGCAGTGACCTCGGGGGGGCCTCCTACAATGAGCAGTTCTTC; CDR3: CASSDLGGASYNEQFF
size: -; J: TRBJ2-3; V: TRBV6-5; D: TRBD2; DNA: TGTGCCAGCAGTCGGACTAGCGGAAGCACAGATACGCAGTATTTT; CDR3: CASSRTSGSTDTQYF
size: -; J: TRBJ2-7; V: TRBV5-1; D: -; DNA: TGCGCCAGCAGCTTGTCGCGGGGGCAGGCGCTCGAGGAGCAGTACTTC; CDR3: CASSLSRGQALEEQYF
size: -; J: TRBJ2-5; V: TRBV12-3/TRBV12-4; D: TRBD1; DNA: TGTGCCAGCAGTTTTGGACAGGGAGAGACCCAGTACTTC; CDR3: CASSFGQGETQYF
size: -; J: TRBJ1-2; V: TRBV27; D: -; DNA: TGTGCCAGCAGTTTATTCGGAGTGTCGAACTATGGCTACACCTTC; CDR3: CASSLFGVSNYGYTF
size: -; J: TRBJ2-7; V: TRBV2; D: TRBD2; DNA: TGTGCCAGCAGCGTAGTGGGAGGGATCCACGAGCAGTACTTC; CDR3: CASSVVGGIHEQYF
size: -; J: TRBJ1-2; V: TRBV14; D: TRBD1; DNA: TGTGCCAGCAGCCATAGACAGGGCGCAGTCTATGGCTACACCTTC; CDR3: CASSHRQGAVYGYTF
size: -; J: TRBJ1-5; V: TRBV18; D: TRBD1; DNA: TGTGCCAGCTCACTTCGGACAGGGTGGAGCAATCAGCCCCAGCATTTT; CDR3: CASSLRTGWSNQPQHF
size: -; J: TRBJ1-4; V: TRBV7-2; D: TRBD1; DNA: TGTGCCAGCAGCTTCACCAGGGGGCTCGGCGAAAAACTGTTTTTT; CDR3: CASSFTRGLGEKLFF
size: -; J: TRBJ2-7; V: TRBV18; D: TRBD2; DNA: TGTGCCAGCTCACTTAAACGGACCGGGACTAGCGACTACGAGCAGTACTTC; CDR3: CASSLKRTGTSDYEQYF
size: -; J: TRBJ2-7; V: TRBV6-5; D: -; DNA: TGTGCCAGCAGTTCCCCAACAGGGACCCCCTACGAGCAGTACTTC; CDR3: CASSSPTGTPYEQYF
size: -; J: TRBJ2-2; V: TRBV11-2; D: TRBD1; DNA: TGTGCCAGCAGCTTAAACAGGGGCCCATCGGGCACCGGGGAGCTGTTTTTT; CDR3: CASSLNRGPSGTGELFF
size: once; J: TRBJ2-1; V: TRBV4-1; D: -; DNA: TGCGCCAGCAGCCAAGAGGAGACTACAAAGCAGTTCTTC; CDR3: CASSQEETTKQFF
size: -; J: TRBJ1-2; V: TRBV7-2; D: TRBD1; DNA: TGTGCCAGCAGCCAGATGCAGACAGGGGGCTATGGCTACACCTTC; CDR3: CASSQMQTGGYGYTF